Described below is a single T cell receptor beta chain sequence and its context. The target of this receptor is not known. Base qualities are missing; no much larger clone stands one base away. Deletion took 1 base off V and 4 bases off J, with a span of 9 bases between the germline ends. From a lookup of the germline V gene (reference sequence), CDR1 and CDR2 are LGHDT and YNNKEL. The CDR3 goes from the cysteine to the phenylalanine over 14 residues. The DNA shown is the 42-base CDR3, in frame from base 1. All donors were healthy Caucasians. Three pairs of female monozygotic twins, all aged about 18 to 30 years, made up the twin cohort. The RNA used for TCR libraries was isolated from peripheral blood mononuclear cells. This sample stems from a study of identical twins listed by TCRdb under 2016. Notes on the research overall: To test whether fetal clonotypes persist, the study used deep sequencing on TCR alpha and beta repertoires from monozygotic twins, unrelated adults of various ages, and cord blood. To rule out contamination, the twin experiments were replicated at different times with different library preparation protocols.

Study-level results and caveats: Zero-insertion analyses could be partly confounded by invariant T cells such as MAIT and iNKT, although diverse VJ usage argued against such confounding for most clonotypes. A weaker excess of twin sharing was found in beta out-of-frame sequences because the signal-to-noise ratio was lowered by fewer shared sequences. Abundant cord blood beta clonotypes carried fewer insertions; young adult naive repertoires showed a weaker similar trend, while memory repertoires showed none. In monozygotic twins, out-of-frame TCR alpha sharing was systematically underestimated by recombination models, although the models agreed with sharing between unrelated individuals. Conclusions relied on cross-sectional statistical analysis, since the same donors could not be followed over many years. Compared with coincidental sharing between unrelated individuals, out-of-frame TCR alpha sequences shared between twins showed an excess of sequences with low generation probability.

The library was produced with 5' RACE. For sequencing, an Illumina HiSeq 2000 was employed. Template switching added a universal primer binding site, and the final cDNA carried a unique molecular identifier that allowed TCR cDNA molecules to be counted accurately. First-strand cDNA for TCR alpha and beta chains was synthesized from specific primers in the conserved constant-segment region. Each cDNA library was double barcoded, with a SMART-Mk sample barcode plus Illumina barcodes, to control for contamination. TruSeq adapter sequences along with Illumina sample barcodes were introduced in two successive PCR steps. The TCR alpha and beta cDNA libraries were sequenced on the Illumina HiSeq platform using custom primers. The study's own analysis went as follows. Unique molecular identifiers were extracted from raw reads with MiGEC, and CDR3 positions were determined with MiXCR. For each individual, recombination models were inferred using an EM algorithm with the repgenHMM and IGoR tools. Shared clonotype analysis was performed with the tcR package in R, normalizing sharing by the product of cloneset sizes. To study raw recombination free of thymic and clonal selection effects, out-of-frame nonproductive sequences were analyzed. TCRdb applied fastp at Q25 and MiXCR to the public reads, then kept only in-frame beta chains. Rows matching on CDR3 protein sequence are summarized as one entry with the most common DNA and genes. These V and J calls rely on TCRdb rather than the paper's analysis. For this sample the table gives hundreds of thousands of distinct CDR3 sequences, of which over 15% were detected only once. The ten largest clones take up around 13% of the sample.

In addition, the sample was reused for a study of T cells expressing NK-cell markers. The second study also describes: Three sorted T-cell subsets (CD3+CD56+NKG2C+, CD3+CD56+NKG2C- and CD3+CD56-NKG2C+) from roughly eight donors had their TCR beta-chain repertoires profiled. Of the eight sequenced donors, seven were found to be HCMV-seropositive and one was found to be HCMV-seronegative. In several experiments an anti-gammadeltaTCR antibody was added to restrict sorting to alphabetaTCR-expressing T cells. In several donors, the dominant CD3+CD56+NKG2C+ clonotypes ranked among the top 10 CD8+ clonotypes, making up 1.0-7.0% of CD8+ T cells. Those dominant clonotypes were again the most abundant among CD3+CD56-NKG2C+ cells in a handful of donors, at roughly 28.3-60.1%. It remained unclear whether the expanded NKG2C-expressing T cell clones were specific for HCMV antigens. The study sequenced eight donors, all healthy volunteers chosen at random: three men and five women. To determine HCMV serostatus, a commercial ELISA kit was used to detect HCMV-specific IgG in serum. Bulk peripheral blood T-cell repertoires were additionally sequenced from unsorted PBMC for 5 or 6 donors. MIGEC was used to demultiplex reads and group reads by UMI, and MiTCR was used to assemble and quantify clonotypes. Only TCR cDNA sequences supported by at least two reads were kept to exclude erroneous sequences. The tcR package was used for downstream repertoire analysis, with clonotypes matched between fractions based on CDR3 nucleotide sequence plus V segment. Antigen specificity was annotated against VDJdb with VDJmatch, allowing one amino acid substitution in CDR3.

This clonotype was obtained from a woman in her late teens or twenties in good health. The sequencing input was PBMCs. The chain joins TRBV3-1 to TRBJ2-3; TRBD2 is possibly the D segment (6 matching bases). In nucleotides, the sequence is TGTGCCAGCAGCCAAGCGACTAGTCCAGATACGCAGTATTTT. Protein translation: CASSQATSPDTQYF.